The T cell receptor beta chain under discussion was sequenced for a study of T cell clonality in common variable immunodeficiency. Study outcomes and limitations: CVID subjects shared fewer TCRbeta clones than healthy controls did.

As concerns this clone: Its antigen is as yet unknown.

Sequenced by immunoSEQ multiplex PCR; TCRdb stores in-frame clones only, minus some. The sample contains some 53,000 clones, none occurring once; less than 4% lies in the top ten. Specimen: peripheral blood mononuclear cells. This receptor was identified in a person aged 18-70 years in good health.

The CDR3 sequence: CASSPQGPYTEAFF. The CDR3 bases that were read are TGTGCCAGCAGCCCACAGGGGCCTTACACTGAA. The rearrangement joins TRBV11-2 to TRBJ1-1; 7 nucleotides match TRBD1. The read terminates 3 residues ahead of where the CDR3 ends, so the germline J gene completes it. The CDR3 loop spans 14 amino acids. Germline CDR1 SGHAT, CDR2 FQNNGV. Unmatched junction bases numbered 6, after V lost 5 bases and J lost 3 bases.